A selection of T cell receptor beta chains follows, all from one sample in a study of somatic mutations in cytotoxic T cells in rheumatoid arthritis. TCRdb's table, derived via immunoSEQ multiplex PCR, lists solely in-frame clones and lacks some. The sample has around 20,000 clones; around 63% are singletons. Source material: CD8+ T cells sorted from blood. The receptors here all came from an adult with rheumatoid arthritis. CDR3s include the opening cysteine and the closing phenylalanine or tryptophan. The D gene is left open where the match is weak. Expanded clones get a size class; other rows say once, few or many, or leave the size out.

J: TRBJ2-7
V: TRBV5-6
D: -
size: medium-sized
DNA: TGTGCCAGCTTGGAGTTTGGGGACTACGAGCAGTACTTC
CDR3: CASLEFGDYEQYF

J: TRBJ2-3
V: TRBV7-9
D: -
size: -
DNA: TGTGCCAGCAGCTTTACCCGGGGTATAGATACGCAGTATTTT
CDR3: CASSFTRGIDTQYF

J: TRBJ2-6
V: TRBV7-8
D: TRBD2
size: few
DNA: TGTGCCAGCAGCTTTGGCCAGGGAGGGATCTCTGGGGCCAACGTCCTGACTTTC
CDR3: CASSFGQGGISGANVLTF

J: TRBJ1-6
V: TRBV5-4
D: -
size: -
DNA: TGTGCCAGCAGCTTGGGGGAAAGGAGTTCACCCCTCCACTTT
CDR3: CASSLGERSSPLHF

J: TRBJ2-7
V: TRBV5-5
D: -
size: -
DNA: TGTGCCAGCAGCCATATTGACTACTCCTACGAGCAGTACTTC
CDR3: CASSHIDYSYEQYF

J: TRBJ1-2
V: TRBV29-1
D: TRBD1
size: -
DNA: TGCAGCGCCCGGGACAGTATTAACTATGGCTACACCTTC
CDR3: CSARDSINYGYTF

J: TRBJ2-1
V: TRBV4-1
D: -
size: -
DNA: TGCGCCAGCACTGAACCGGGCTCCTACAATGAGCAGTTCTTC
CDR3: CASTEPGSYNEQFF

J: TRBJ2-1
V: TRBV27
D: -
size: -
DNA: TGTGCCAGCACCCGGGGGTCCCCCTCCTACAATGAGCAGTTCTTC
CDR3: CASTRGSPSYNEQFF

J: TRBJ2-2
V: TRBV5-1
D: -
size: -
DNA: TGCGCCAGCACGTCTACTTGGGGGGCCGACACCGGGGAGCTGTTTTTT
CDR3: CASTSTWGADTGELFF

J: TRBJ1-5
V: TRBV11-2
D: TRBD1
size: -
DNA: TGTGCCAGCAGCTTAGGGACAGGAGGGGACCAGCCCCAGCATTTT
CDR3: CASSLGTGGDQPQHF

J: TRBJ2-7
V: TRBV7-9
D: -
size: -
DNA: TGTGCCAGCAGGACCGGGAGCTCCTACGAGCAGTACTTC
CDR3: CASRTGSSYEQYF

J: TRBJ1-2
V: TRBV7-2
D: TRBD1
size: few
DNA: TGTGCCAGCAGCTTAGGAGGGACAGGGCCCTTTAACTATGGCTACACCTTC
CDR3: CASSLGGTGPFNYGYTF

J: TRBJ2-1
V: TRBV27
D: -
size: -
DNA: TGTGCCAGCAGTTTACGCGGGGCTAGCTTGGCCTACAATGAGCAGTTCTTC
CDR3: CASSLRGASLAYNEQFF

J: TRBJ1-1
V: TRBV13
D: -
size: few
DNA: TGTGCCAGTTCGGTGGTTCGGCACACTGAAGCTTTCTTT
CDR3: CASSVVRHTEAFF

J: TRBJ2-7
V: TRBV5-4
D: TRBD1
size: -
DNA: TGTGCCAGCAGCACAGGACAGGTCGAGCAGTACTTC
CDR3: CASSTGQVEQYF

J: TRBJ1-5
V: TRBV27
D: -
size: -
DNA: TGTGCCAGCAGTCCATCGACAGGTTATAGCAATCAGCCCCAGCATTTT
CDR3: CASSPSTGYSNQPQHF

J: TRBJ2-7
V: TRBV10-2
D: -
size: -
DNA: TGCGCCAGCAGTGATATCGGGGGTGAGCAGTACTTC
CDR3: CASSDIGGEQYF

J: TRBJ2-1
V: TRBV6-1
D: -
size: once
DNA: TGTGCCAGCAGTGAAAGGGATGACGGCTACACCTACAATGAGCAGTTCTTC
CDR3: CASSERDDGYTYNEQFF

J: TRBJ1-1
V: TRBV5-6
D: -
size: -
DNA: TGTGCCAGCAGCCCCCAGGGAACTGAAGCTTTCTTT
CDR3: CASSPQGTEAFF

J: TRBJ2-1
V: TRBV28
D: -
size: -
DNA: TGTGCCAGCAAGGGTTCGGGGCTATCGCACTACAATGAGCAGTTCTTC
CDR3: CASKGSGLSHYNEQFF

J: TRBJ1-1
V: TRBV28
D: -
size: few
DNA: TGTGCCAGCAGTTTCAGGGCATCGTACACTGAAGCTTTCTTT
CDR3: CASSFRASYTEAFF

J: TRBJ1-6
V: TRBV28
D: -
size: few
DNA: TGTGCCAGCAGTTTAGGGGTTCATTCACCCCTCCACTTT
CDR3: CASSLGVHSPLHF

J: TRBJ1-5
V: TRBV7-9
D: -
size: -
DNA: TGTGCCAGCAGCTTTCATTCGGGGGACCCAAATCAGCCCCAGCATTTT
CDR3: CASSFHSGDPNQPQHF

J: TRBJ2-5
V: TRBV5-1
D: TRBD2
size: -
DNA: TGCGCCAGCAGCCCCCTCGCCCCAGCGGGAGCACAAGAGACCCAGTACTTC
CDR3: CASSPLAPAGAQETQYF